These T cell receptor beta chains were read from a single sample in a study of T-cell memory formation after mild COVID-19. TCRdb ran MiXCR on the 5' RACE reads and lists one entry per CDR3 protein. The sample contains around 320,000 distinct CDR3 sequences, around 30% of which appear only once. The sample comprised PBMCs or a T cell subset sorted from them (not recorded which). These TCRs come from an adult woman who had mild COVID-19 (a few samples of this study predate the infection). Cell type and time point are not known. CDR3s include the opening cysteine and the closing phenylalanine or tryptophan. Fields, in order: J gene, V gene, clone size, D gene, CDR3 DNA, CDR3 protein. The D gene is left open where the match is weak. Only some rows state a clone size, as once, few, many or a class for expanded clones.

>TRBJ1-1|TRBV6-1|few|TRBD1
TGTGCCAGCAGTGAACGGACAGGGAGAACTGAAGCTTTCTTT
CASSERTGRTEAFF
>TRBJ2-3|TRBV5-6|.|TRBD2
TGTGCCAGCACCCTACGGGGGAGGGAAGGCCCGCAGTATTTT
CASTLRGREGPQYF
>TRBJ2-1|TRBV12-3/TRBV12-4|.|.
TGTGCCAGCCATGAGGGGCTAAGCTCCTACAATGAGCAGTTCTTC
CASHEGLSSYNEQFF
>TRBJ2-5|TRBV5-1|few|.
TGCGCCAGCAGCTTGGCCATGAAGGAGACCCAGTACTTC
CASSLAMKETQYF
>TRBJ2-1|TRBV20-1|few|.
TGCAGTGCCACGTTACAGGAGGTTTACAATGAGCAGTTCTTC
CSATLQEVYNEQFF
>TRBJ2-5|TRBV12-3/TRBV12-4|few|TRBD2
TGTGCCAGCAGTTCAGGACTAGCGGATTGGGAGACCCAGTACTTC
CASSSGLADWETQYF
>TRBJ2-5|TRBV6-5|.|TRBD1
TGTGCCAGCAATAACTGGCAGGGGGCTGATCGGGAGACCCAGTACTTC
CASNNWQGADRETQYF
>TRBJ2-3|TRBV3-1|.|TRBD1
TGTGCCAGCAGCCAAGCCGGGGCCTCAGGGGGTACGCAGTATTTT
CASSQAGASGGTQYF
>TRBJ2-1|TRBV7-8|.|TRBD2
TGTGCCAGCAGCACTCGACCGGGAAGCGGGAGGGCCATCTCCTACAATGAGCAGTTCTTC
CASSTRPGSGRAISYNEQFF
>TRBJ2-1|TRBV7-2|few|.
TGTGCCAGCAGCGGGACCATCCGGCTCGGCGGTGAGCAGTTCTTC
CASSGTIRLGGEQFF
>TRBJ2-7|TRBV18|.|TRBD2
TGTGCCAGCTCACCGTTTGTATCCAGCGGGGGCCATCTCTACGAGCAGTACTTC
CASSPFVSSGGHLYEQYF
>TRBJ2-3|TRBV11-2|.|.
TGTGCCAGCAGCTTAGTGAACAGTCCCACAGATACGCAGTATTTT
CASSLVNSPTDTQYF
>TRBJ1-6|TRBV6-6|.|TRBD1
TGTGCCAGCAGTTACTCGCGCAGGGAGGGACAGGGAGGTTCACCCCTCCACTTT
CASSYSRREGQGGSPLHF
>TRBJ2-4|TRBV29-1|.|.
TGCAGCGTTAAGCCGACAAGGGGCAAAAACATTCAGTACTTC
CSVKPTRGKNIQYF
>TRBJ2-2|TRBV27|few|.
TGTGCCAGCAGTTACACGATACCGACAAGTCGGACAACTACCGGGGAGCTGTTTTTT
CASSYTIPTSRTTTGELFF
>TRBJ1-1|TRBV20-1|few|TRBD1
TGCAGTGCTAGAGATAGGGGGCGGACTGAAGCTTTCTTT
CSARDRGRTEAFF
>TRBJ1-2|TRBV12-3/TRBV12-4|.|.
TGTGCCAGCAGCAAGGACGCCCCCTATGGCTACACCTTC
CASSKDAPYGYTF
>TRBJ1-2|TRBV6-2/TRBV6-3|.|.
TGTGCCAGCAGCGACGACAAAACGGGACGGGATTATGGCTACACCTTC
CASSDDKTGRDYGYTF
>TRBJ2-6|TRBV5-1|few|.
TGCGCCAGCAGCTTGAGGGCAGACGGGGGGCCCTCTGGGGCCAACGTCCTGACTTTC
CASSLRADGGPSGANVLTF
>TRBJ2-1|TRBV24-1|.|.
TGTGCCACCAGTGATTTGCTGACGGGTAATGATGAGCAGTTCTTC
CATSDLLTGNDEQFF
>TRBJ2-1|TRBV7-8|.|.
TGTGCCAGCAGCCCTCCTGGCGACCTCAATGAGCAGTTCTTC
CASSPPGDLNEQFF
>TRBJ2-1|TRBV5-1|few|.
TGCGCCAGCAGCCCCGCAGACCCAGGGAATGAGCAGTTCTTC
CASSPADPGNEQFF
>TRBJ2-3|TRBV7-6|.|.
TGTGCCAGCAGCTCTCAGACTAGCACAGATACGCAGTATTTT
CASSSQTSTDTQYF
>TRBJ1-6|TRBV12-3/TRBV12-4|.|TRBD1
TGTGCCAGCAGGACCGGGACAGGGAATTCACCCCTCCACTTT
CASRTGTGNSPLHF
>TRBJ2-3|TRBV6-5|.|.
TGTGCCAGCAGTTACGGTTCTAGCGTGGCGCAGTATTTT
CASSYGSSVAQYF
>TRBJ1-1|TRBV7-8|.|.
TGTGCCAGCAGCTCGGGAACTGGAGCTTTCTTT
CASSSGTGAFF
>TRBJ2-5|TRBV20-1|few|TRBD2
TGCAGTGCTAGTAGTGCTAGCGGGGGGATAGCGGAGACCCAGTACTTC
CSASSASGGIAETQYF